This is a list of T cell receptor beta chains from one sample in a study of blood T cell repertoires in COVID-19. Profiled with immunoSEQ multiplex PCR; TCRdb holds only in-frame clones, not every one. The sample holds a few hundred thousand clones; 87% are singletons and the top ten take 2.3%. The sample consisted of peripheral blood. The receptor set was obtained from a woman in her forties or fifties with acute or convalescent COVID-19. CDR3s include the opening cysteine and the closing phenylalanine or tryptophan. A D gene is named only where the DNA matches it firmly. Clone size, where shown, is once, few, many, or a class for clones that have expanded.

TRBV27	TRBJ1-1	.	.	CASSKTLRVLTRQNTEAFF	TGTGCCAGCAGTAAGACTCTCAGGGTCCTCACACGCCAAAACACTGAAGCTTTCTTT
TRBV19	TRBJ1-4	TRBD1	.	CASSIRRRGPGEKLFF	TGTGCCAGTAGTATACGCAGGAGGGGGCCCGGTGAAAAACTGTTTTTT
TRBV28	TRBJ1-2	.	.	CASSLGTARGYTF	TGTGCCAGCAGTTTAGGAACGGCGAGGGGCTACACCTTC
TRBV6-1	TRBJ1-2	TRBD1	once	CASSERQGATGGYTF	TGTGCCAGCAGTGAAAGACAGGGGGCGACAGGTGGCTACACCTTC
TRBV29-1	TRBJ2-5	TRBD1	.	CSVERRGTGEGETQYF	TGCAGCGTTGAAAGGCGGGGGACAGGGGAGGGTGAGACCCAGTACTTC
TRBV11-2	TRBJ2-7	.	.	CASSLTGTSDSYEQYF	TGTGCCAGCAGCTTGACCGGGACAAGCGACTCCTACGAGCAGTACTTC
TRBV12-5	TRBJ1-2	.	.	CASGLVGGNRGIYYGYTF	TGTGCTAGTGGTTTGGTAGGAGGGAATCGTGGGATCTACTATGGCTACACCTTC
TRBV18	TRBJ2-2	TRBD2	.	CASSPIPGLANTGELFF	TGTGCCAGCTCACCTATACCGGGACTAGCAAACACCGGGGAGCTGTTTTTT
TRBV18	TRBJ1-5	.	few	CASSTRLDISNQPQHF	TGTGCCAGCTCGACCCGGCTGGACATAAGCAATCAGCCCCAGCATTTT
TRBV5-1	TRBJ2-1	.	.	CASSLVPLDRYNEQFF	TGCGCCAGCAGCCTCGTGCCTCTAGACCGCTACAATGAGCAGTTCTTC
TRBV4-3	TRBJ2-2	.	once	CASSQRGYSQNTGELFF	TGCGCCAGCAGTCAAAGGGGATACAGCCAGAACACCGGGGAGCTGTTTTTT
TRBV7-9	TRBJ1-4	.	.	CASSVQGMSEKLFF	TGTGCCAGCAGCGTACAGGGTATGAGTGAAAAACTGTTTTTT
TRBV7-3	TRBJ2-7	.	few	CASSLMVVPSSYEQYF	TGTGCCAGCAGCTTAATGGTGGTGCCCAGCTCCTACGAGCAGTACTTC
TRBV28	TRBJ1-1	.	.	CATRRISILNTEAFF	TGTGCCACTAGACGGATTAGTATTCTGAACACTGAAGCTTTCTTT
TRBV6-5	TRBJ1-6	TRBD1	.	CASSYFMGQDSPLHF	TGTGCCAGCAGTTACTTCATGGGACAGGACTCACCCCTCCACTTT
TRBV7-6	TRBJ2-3	.	once	CASSLGQSDTQYF	TGTGCCAGCAGCTTAGGACAATCGGATACGCAGTATTTT
TRBV7-7	TRBJ2-5	TRBD2	.	CASSSGRNSGGTQYF	TGTGCTAGCAGCTCTGGGCGAAACTCGGGGGGGACCCAGTACTTC
TRBV7-2	TRBJ1-2	.	.	CASSTRRTENYGYTF	TGTGCCAGCAGCACCCGAAGGACAGAGAACTATGGCTACACCTTC
TRBV18	TRBJ1-2	TRBD1	once	CASSPRQGGYYGYTF	TGTGCCAGCTCACCGCGACAGGGCGGGTACTATGGCTACACCTTC
TRBV30	TRBJ2-4	.	once	CAWSVGNIQYF	TGTGCCTGGAGTGTCGGTAACATTCAGTACTTC
TRBV28	TRBJ1-1	TRBD1	few	CASSTQGEWVNTEAFF	TGTGCCAGCAGTACACAGGGGGAGTGGGTGAACACTGAAGCTTTCTTT
TRBV2	TRBJ2-7	TRBD1	.	CASSLTGAAYEQYF	TGTGCCAGCAGCTTGACAGGGGCCGCCTACGAGCAGTACTTC
TRBV11-1	TRBJ1-1	.	.	CASSFTPDTEAFF	TGTGCCAGCAGCTTCACTCCGGACACTGAAGCTTTCTTT
TRBV7-9	TRBJ2-1	TRBD1	.	CASSVLRGTGEPYNEQFF	TGTGCCAGCAGCGTGCTTCGAGGGACAGGGGAACCCTACAATGAGCAGTTCTTC
TRBV2	TRBJ2-7	TRBD2	.	CASSDFGTSGTYEQYF	TGTGCCAGCAGTGATTTTGGGACTAGCGGAACCTACGAGCAGTACTTC
TRBV9	TRBJ2-1	TRBD2	.	CASSSGDGRNEQFF	TGTGCCAGCAGCTCCGGTGACGGGAGGAATGAGCAGTTCTTC
TRBV7-2	TRBJ1-5	.	.	CASSLSRGVDQPQHF	TGTGCCAGCAGCTTAAGTCGAGGAGTTGATCAGCCCCAGCATTTT
TRBV11-1	TRBJ2-2	TRBD1	.	CASSRPRTGVTGELFF	TGTGCCAGCAGTCGACCTCGGACAGGGGTGACCGGGGAGCTGTTTTTT
TRBV3-1/TRBV3-2	TRBJ2-3	TRBD2	.	CASSQVIAGEGDTQYF	TGTGCCAGCAGCCAAGTAATAGCGGGAGAAGGGGATACGCAGTATTTT
TRBV10-3	TRBJ2-4	.	.	CAISEARTDLAKNIQYF	TGTGCCATCAGTGAGGCGCGGACAGACCTAGCCAAAAACATTCAGTACTTC
TRBV7-9	TRBJ2-3	.	.	CASSLGNAGWIDTQYF	TGTGCCAGCAGCTTGGGCAACGCGGGTTGGATAGATACGCAGTATTTT
TRBV29-1	TRBJ2-1	.	once	CAARVGANSYNEQFF	TGCGCTGCGAGGGTGGGCGCTAACTCCTACAATGAGCAGTTCTTC
TRBV4-2	TRBJ1-4	.	.	CASSGRLAREEKLFF	TGTGCCAGCAGCGGGAGGTTAGCTAGAGAAGAAAAACTGTTTTTT
TRBV5-1	TRBJ2-3	TRBD2	.	CASSLATSGSGTDTQYF	TGCGCCAGCAGCTTGGCGACTAGCGGGAGTGGGACAGATACGCAGTATTTT
TRBV15	TRBJ2-3	.	.	CATSSDNTDTQYF	TGTGCCACCAGCAGCGACAACACAGATACGCAGTATTTT